These T cell receptor beta chains were read from a single sample in a study of cytomegalovirus exposure and HLA in healthy donors. Profiled with immunoSEQ multiplex PCR; TCRdb holds only in-frame clones, not every one. The sample has roughly 57,000 clones; about 92% are singletons. What was sequenced was PBMCs. These receptors were taken from a woman between 18 and 29 years old in good health and CMV-seropositive. Each CDR3 is given with its conserved first and last residue. Fields, in order: D gene, V gene, clone size, J gene, CDR3 protein, CDR3 DNA. A D gene is named only where the DNA matches it firmly. Some rows mark clone size as missing; the rest say once, few, many or name a class of expanded clone.

>.|TRBV29-1|.|TRBJ2-3
CSVQAFSTDTQYF
TGCAGCGTACAGGCTTTTAGCACAGATACGCAGTATTTT
>.|TRBV7-9|.|TRBJ1-1
CASSSGHTEAFF
TGTGCCAGCAGCTCAGGGCACACTGAAGCTTTCTTT
>.|TRBV29-1|.|TRBJ2-5
CSVAGAQETQYF
TGCAGCGTTGCAGGGGCCCAAGAGACCCAGTACTTC
>TRBD1|TRBV6-5|.|TRBJ1-1
CASRTGVNTEAFF
TGTGCCAGCAGGACAGGGGTGAACACTGAAGCTTTCTTT
>TRBD1|TRBV15|few|TRBJ2-3
CATSRGSDRGLTDTQYF
TGTGCCACCAGCAGAGGGTCGGACAGGGGATTAACAGATACGCAGTATTTT
>.|TRBV5-1|.|TRBJ2-3
CASRRAGGSTDTQYF
TGCGCCAGCAGGCGAGCCGGGGGTAGCACAGATACGCAGTATTTT
>.|TRBV19|.|TRBJ1-5
CASSVRGGRGQPQHF
TGTGCCAGTAGTGTTCGGGGGGGCAGGGGTCAGCCCCAGCATTTT
>TRBD1|TRBV5-1|.|TRBJ1-2
CASSSENTGTGLNYGYTF
TGCGCCAGCAGTTCCGAAAATACAGGGACAGGGCTGAATTATGGCTACACCTTC
>.|TRBV5-1|.|TRBJ2-1
CASSRLNQGGGGNEQFF
TGCGCCAGCAGCCGGTTAAATCAGGGAGGGGGAGGCAATGAGCAGTTCTTC
>.|TRBV6-1|once|TRBJ1-2
CASLVTRSGGYTF
TGTGCCAGCTTAGTAACACGGTCGGGAGGCTACACCTTC
>TRBD2|TRBV5-1|few|TRBJ2-3
CASSLIAGGSTDTQYF
TGCGCCAGCAGCCTAATCGCGGGGGGAAGCACAGATACGCAGTATTTT
>.|TRBV5-6|.|TRBJ2-7
CASSLGAGKGYEQYF
TGTGCCAGCAGCTTGGGGGCAGGGAAGGGGTACGAGCAGTACTTC
>TRBD1|TRBV27|.|TRBJ1-3
CASSPSDRGIATIYF
TGTGCCAGCAGTCCCTCGGACAGGGGAATAGCCACCATATATTTT
>.|TRBV6-5|.|TRBJ1-2
CASSNGDSGYGYTF
TGTGCCAGCAGTAATGGGGATAGCGGCTATGGCTACACCTTC
>TRBD2|TRBV27|few|TRBJ2-5
CASSLFATSTGEKETQYF
TGTGCCAGCAGCCTTTTTGCGACTAGCACGGGGGAAAAAGAGACCCAGTACTTC
>.|TRBV10-3|.|TRBJ2-2
CAISEPGSTVGELFF
TGTGCCATCAGTGAGCCAGGAAGTACGGTCGGGGAGCTGTTTTTT
>TRBD2|TRBV5-1|.|TRBJ2-3
CASSLLLWTSGGGSSTDTQYF
TGCGCCAGCAGCTTGCTATTATGGACTAGCGGGGGGGGGTCTAGCACAGATACGCAGTATTTT
>TRBD1|TRBV4-1|.|TRBJ2-1
CASSQLGQAPDEQFF
TGCGCCAGCAGCCAACTCGGACAGGCCCCCGATGAGCAGTTCTTC
>TRBD2|TRBV11-2|.|TRBJ2-5
CASSPSGGIETQYF
TGTGCCAGCAGCCCTAGCGGGGGAATAGAGACCCAGTACTTC
>TRBD2|TRBV5-1|.|TRBJ2-5
CASSPSVAGDETQYF
TGCGCCAGCTCCCCTTCGGTAGCGGGGGATGAGACCCAGTACTTC
>.|TRBV5-6|.|TRBJ2-6
CASSPRSGANVLTF
TGTGCCAGCAGCCCCCGTTCTGGGGCCAACGTCCTGACTTTC
>.|TRBV4-1|.|TRBJ2-7
CASSQVRHTDTSYEQYF
TGCGCCAGCAGCCAAGTCAGGCACACCGATACCTCCTACGAGCAGTACTTC
>.|TRBV27|.|TRBJ2-3
CASSSGAGRSGNTQYF
TGTGCCAGCAGTTCGGGGGCGGGACGGAGCGGGAATACGCAGTATTTT
>TRBD1|TRBV7-9|once|TRBJ1-1
CASRPTGGGLNTEAFF
TGTGCCAGCAGACCAACAGGGGGCGGCTTGAACACTGAAGCTTTCTTT
>.|TRBV10-3|.|TRBJ1-5
CAISESRGGAQPQHF
TGTGCCATCAGTGAGTCGAGGGGGGGAGCCCAGCCCCAGCATTTT
>.|TRBV29-1|.|TRBJ1-1
CSVDEGYEAFF
TGCAGCGTTGATGAGGGATATGAAGCTTTCTTT
>.|TRBV25-1|.|TRBJ2-3
CASSDHSGTDTQYF
TGTGCCAGCAGTGACCACTCGGGGACAGATACGCAGTATTTT
>TRBD1|TRBV5-4|.|TRBJ1-2
CASSFGGDRVYGYTF
TGTGCCAGCAGCTTTGGTGGGGACAGGGTCTATGGCTACACCTTC
>.|TRBV7-2|once|TRBJ2-6
CASRTTGAGANVLTF
TGTGCCAGCAGGACAACTGGCGCTGGGGCCAACGTCCTGACTTTC
>TRBD1|TRBV7-9|.|TRBJ2-7
CASSIRTGRNEQYF
TGTGCCAGCAGCATCAGGACAGGGAGGAACGAGCAGTACTTC
>TRBD1|TRBV11-2|.|TRBJ2-5
CASSSNRGWETQYF
TGTGCCAGCAGCTCAAACAGGGGTTGGGAGACCCAGTACTTC
>.|TRBV2|.|TRBJ1-3
CASSVRESVSGNTIYF
TGTGCCAGCAGTGTTCGAGAGTCCGTATCTGGAAACACCATATATTTT
>.|TRBV19|.|TRBJ1-2
CASSTGHGYTF
TGTGCCAGTAGTACGGGACACGGCTACACCTTC
>.|TRBV20-1|.|TRBJ2-5
CSAGEWETQYF
TGCAGTGCTGGGGAGTGGGAGACCCAGTACTTC
>.|TRBV28|.|TRBJ2-4
CASSFRVLAKNIQYF
TGTGCCAGCAGTTTTCGAGTGTTAGCCAAAAACATTCAGTACTTC
>.|TRBV7-9|.|TRBJ1-1
CASSLEGVRTEAFF
TGTGCCAGCAGCTTAGAAGGGGTGCGCACTGAAGCTTTCTTT